This TCR beta chain originates from a study of shared clonotypes between healthy human individuals. V was trimmed by 0 bases and J by 4 bases, leaving 11 bases between them. CDR3 length: 15 amino acids. Germline assignment: CDR1 SGHRS and CDR2 YFSETQ. On this clone itself: The antigen remains unidentified. The sample carries other DNA sequences with the same CDR3.

General study points: The study's rarefaction showed incomplete sorted-subset sequencing despite large depth. Generation probabilities of non-shared clonotypes were lower (relative to those shared by all four donors).

Repertoires were generated with immunoSEQ multiplex PCR, while TCRdb's copy carries only in-frame clones and drops some. Here the sample spans 2 million to 2.5 million clones, approximately 96% being singletons. This TCR came from a man aged 18 to 29 in good health. The gene calls are TRBV5-1 and TRBJ2-1, with D possibly TRBD2 on 6 matching bases. The sequenced sample consisted of naive CD4+ T cells sorted from blood. Subset in this sample: CD45RA+ positively selected. The chain's CDR3 is CASSLAGGLYNEQFF. CDR3 in DNA: TGCGCCAGCAGCTTGGCCGGGGGATTGTACAATGAGCAGTTCTTC.